This is a list of T cell receptor beta chains from one sample in a study of beta chain features in type 1 diabetes. The protocol was immunoSEQ multiplex PCR, while the TCRdb copy is restricted to in-frame clones and leaves out a portion. The sample records approximately 600,000 clones, about an eighth being singletons. What was sequenced was naive CD4+ T cells from blood. Receptors originate from a man aged 25-40 years with type 1 diabetes. Both conserved end residues are part of each CDR3. D genes are given only for firm matches. Size is omitted from some rows. Given values are once, few, many or a class for expanded clones.

j_gene | abundance | v_gene | d_gene | CDR3aa | CDR3nt
TRBJ2-3 | few | TRBV9 | TRBD2 | CASSVVAGGTDTQYF | TGTGCCAGCAGCGTAGTGGCGGGGGGCACAGATACGCAGTATTTT
TRBJ2-1 | few | TRBV5-1 | - | CASSLGHLNEQFF | TGCGCCAGCAGCTTGGGACACCTTAATGAGCAGTTCTTC
TRBJ2-3 | - | TRBV9 | - | CASSVVWNTDTQYF | TGTGCCAGCAGCGTAGTTTGGAACACAGATACGCAGTATTTT
TRBJ2-7 | few | TRBV7-2 | TRBD2 | CASSSPSSRGAQSQYEQYF | TGTGCCAGCAGCTCTCCCTCCTCGCGGGGGGCCCAATCACAATACGAGCAGTACTTC
TRBJ2-2 | few | TRBV10-3 | - | CAISDRANTGELFF | TGTGCCATCAGTGACAGGGCGAACACCGGGGAGCTGTTTTTT
TRBJ2-4 | - | TRBV6-5 | - | CASRFDRGAKNIQYF | TGTGCCAGCCGCTTTGACCGGGGGGCCAAAAACATTCAGTACTTC
TRBJ1-6 | - | TRBV6-5 | - | CASSLVEGRVSPLHF | TGTGCCAGCAGTCTAGTGGAGGGGCGAGTGTCACCCCTCCACTTT
TRBJ2-2 | - | TRBV11-2 | - | CASSPVGTGELFF | TGTGCCAGCAGCCCAGTAGGCACCGGGGAGCTGTTTTTT
TRBJ2-7 | few | TRBV28 | TRBD2 | CASSSPTSGGHYEQYF | TGTGCCAGCAGTTCCCCGACTAGCGGGGGGCACTACGAGCAGTACTTC
TRBJ1-1 | few | TRBV6-5 | - | CASSREDRNTEAFF | TGTGCCAGCAGTCGAGAGGACAGAAACACTGAAGCTTTCTTT
TRBJ1-2 | - | TRBV6-6 | - | CASSSRFDGTNYGYTF | TGTGCCAGCAGTTCCCGCTTCGACGGGACTAACTATGGCTACACCTTC
TRBJ1-1 | few | TRBV29-1 | TRBD1 | CSVTGTGGLGTEAFF | TGCAGCGTGACCGGGACAGGGGGTCTGGGAACTGAAGCTTTCTTT
TRBJ1-5 | - | TRBV2 | - | CASTFYSNQPQHF | TGTGCCAGCACCTTTTATAGCAATCAGCCCCAGCATTTT
TRBJ2-2 | - | TRBV14 | TRBD1 | CASSSRQGGNTGELFF | TGTGCCAGCAGTTCCCGACAGGGGGGAAACACCGGGGAGCTGTTTTTT
TRBJ2-7 | - | TRBV29-1 | TRBD1 | CSVEALGQGVGEQYF | TGCAGCGTTGAAGCCCTGGGACAGGGCGTCGGAGAGCAGTACTTC
TRBJ2-2 | - | TRBV7-2 | - | CASSSFGGRTGELFF | TGTGCCAGCAGCTCATTTGGGGGGCGCACCGGGGAGCTGTTTTTT
TRBJ2-7 | - | TRBV5-1 | TRBD1 | CASSPGTGGYEQYF | TGCGCCAGCAGCCCGGGGACAGGGGGCTACGAGCAGTACTTC
TRBJ1-5 | - | TRBV12-5 | - | CASGPTGWESQPQHF | TGTGCTAGTGGTCCCACAGGGTGGGAGAGTCAGCCCCAGCATTTT
TRBJ2-4 | few | TRBV15 | - | CATSKVRAKNIQYF | TGTGCCACCAGCAAGGTCCGGGCCAAAAACATTCAGTACTTC
TRBJ1-5 | - | TRBV7-2 | - | CASSLGADSNQPQHF | TGTGCCAGCAGCCTTGGGGCCGATAGCAATCAGCCCCAGCATTTT
TRBJ1-5 | - | TRBV30 | TRBD1 | CAWRGQGLETQPQHF | TGTGCCTGGAGGGGACAGGGGCTCGAAACCCAGCCCCAGCATTTT
TRBJ1-4 | - | TRBV7-2 | TRBD1 | CASSLITGGNEKLFF | TGTGCCAGCAGCCTGATTACAGGGGGGAATGAAAAACTGTTTTTT
TRBJ2-7 | - | TRBV28 | TRBD1 | CASRTGMNYEQYF | TGTGCCAGCAGGACAGGGATGAACTACGAGCAGTACTTC
TRBJ2-6 | few | TRBV9 | - | CASSATPSSSSGANVLTF | TGTGCCAGCAGCGCCACCCCGTCGTCTAGCTCTGGGGCCAACGTCCTGACTTTC
TRBJ2-7 | - | TRBV18 | TRBD1 | CASSPGQGSYEQYF | TGTGCCAGCTCACCGGGACAGGGATCCTACGAGCAGTACTTC
TRBJ2-7 | few | TRBV5-1 | TRBD1 | CASSLKGQAYEQYF | TGCGCCAGCAGCTTGAAAGGACAGGCCTACGAGCAGTACTTC
TRBJ2-5 | - | TRBV14 | TRBD1 | CASSQVRTGGETQYF | TGTGCCAGCAGCCAAGTTCGGACAGGTGGAGAGACCCAGTACTTC
TRBJ1-5 | few | TRBV7-2 | - | CASSPGPDQPQHF | TGTGCCAGCAGCCCGGGCCCCGATCAGCCCCAGCATTTT
TRBJ1-5 | - | TRBV18 | TRBD1 | CASSLDRAFQPQHF | TGTGCCAGCTCACTCGACAGGGCATTTCAGCCCCAGCATTTT
TRBJ2-3 | - | TRBV18 | - | CASSPGVGVTDTQYF | TGTGCCAGCTCCCCTGGCGTTGGCGTCACAGATACGCAGTATTTT
TRBJ2-7 | - | TRBV10-3 | TRBD1 | CAISSGQVYEQYF | TGTGCCATCAGTTCGGGACAGGTCTACGAGCAGTACTTC
TRBJ2-1 | - | TRBV7-2 | - | CATLGGSSSYNEQFF | TGTGCCACCCTGGGCGGCTCCAGCTCCTACAATGAGCAGTTCTTC
TRBJ1-2 | - | TRBV6-5 | TRBD1 | CASSLRDRVYGYTF | TGTGCCAGCAGCCTCCGGGACAGGGTCTATGGCTACACCTTC
TRBJ1-2 | - | TRBV9 | - | CASSVVSTAVSIYGYTF | TGTGCCAGCAGCGTAGTGTCGACAGCCGTCTCAATCTATGGCTACACCTTC
TRBJ2-7 | few | TRBV9 | TRBD1 | CASSATGAYEQYF | TGTGCCAGCAGCGCGACAGGGGCCTACGAGCAGTACTTC
TRBJ2-1 | - | TRBV4-3 | - | CASSQVMGGGDYNEQFF | TGCGCCAGCAGCCAAGTGATGGGGGGTGGGGATTACAATGAGCAGTTCTTC
TRBJ2-5 | few | TRBV9 | - | CASSVVGGLGTQYF | TGTGCCAGCAGCGTAGTCGGGGGGCTGGGGACCCAGTACTTC
TRBJ2-4 | - | TRBV27 | - | CASTDLRRPGAKNIQYF | TGTGCCAGCACCGACCTCCGACGCCCGGGAGCCAAAAACATTCAGTACTTC
TRBJ2-5 | - | TRBV5-1 | - | CASSLGLLAEETQYF | TGCGCCAGCAGCTTAGGCTTACTGGCAGAAGAGACCCAGTACTTC
TRBJ2-1 | few | TRBV28 | - | CASSPFTGLGYNEQFF | TGTGCCAGCAGCCCCTTTACAGGATTGGGGTACAATGAGCAGTTCTTC
TRBJ2-7 | few | TRBV18 | TRBD1 | CASSPGTGIVGEQYF | TGTGCCAGCTCACCCGGGACAGGGATCGTCGGAGAGCAGTACTTC
TRBJ2-3 | few | TRBV29-1 | TRBD2 | CSSGASGGMTDTQYF | TGCAGCTCTGGGGCTAGCGGGGGCATGACAGATACGCAGTATTTT
TRBJ1-1 | few | TRBV6-5 | - | CASKRGENTEAFF | TGTGCCAGCAAAAGAGGGGAGAACACTGAAGCTTTCTTT
TRBJ1-6 | - | TRBV18 | - | CASSPLLVGQYNSPLHF | TGTGCCAGCTCACCACTGCTAGTCGGACAGTATAATTCACCCCTCCACTTT
TRBJ1-6 | few | TRBV19 | TRBD1 | CASSIEQGAVNSPLHF | TGTGCCAGTAGTATAGAACAGGGGGCTGTTAATTCACCCCTCCACTTT
TRBJ2-3 | - | TRBV15 | - | CATSRDKGGRTTQYF | TGTGCCACCAGCAGAGATAAGGGCGGTCGGACAACCCAGTATTTT
TRBJ2-3 | few | TRBV7-8 | - | CASSLRVDTQYF | TGTGCCAGCAGCCTCAGGGTTGATACGCAGTATTTT
TRBJ2-5 | few | TRBV19 | - | CASSVSSGLYQETQYF | TGTGCCAGTAGTGTGAGCTCGGGTTTGTACCAAGAGACCCAGTACTTC